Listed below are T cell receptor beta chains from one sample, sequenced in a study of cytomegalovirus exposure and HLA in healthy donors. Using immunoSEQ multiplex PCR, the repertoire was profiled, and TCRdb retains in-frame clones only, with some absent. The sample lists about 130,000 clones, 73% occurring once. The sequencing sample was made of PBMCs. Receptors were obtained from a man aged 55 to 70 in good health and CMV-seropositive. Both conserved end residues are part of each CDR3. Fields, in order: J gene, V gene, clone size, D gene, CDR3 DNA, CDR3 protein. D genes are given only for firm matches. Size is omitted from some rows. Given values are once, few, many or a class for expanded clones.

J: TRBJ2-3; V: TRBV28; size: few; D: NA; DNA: TGTGCCAGCAGTTTGGGGCCATTATGGTATTTT; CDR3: CASSLGPLWYF
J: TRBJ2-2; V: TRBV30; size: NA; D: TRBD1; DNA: TGTGCCTGGAGTGTAGGGGGACAGGGGGTTCTGGGGGAGCTGTTTTTT; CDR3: CAWSVGGQGVLGELFF
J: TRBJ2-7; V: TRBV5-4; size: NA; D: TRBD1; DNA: TGTGCCAGCAGCACAGGGACAGTTGGCGAGCAGTACTTC; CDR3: CASSTGTVGEQYF
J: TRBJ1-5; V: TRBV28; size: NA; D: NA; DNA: TGTGCCAGCAGTTTAGTGGGACACCAGCACAATCAGCCCCAGCATTTT; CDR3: CASSLVGHQHNQPQHF
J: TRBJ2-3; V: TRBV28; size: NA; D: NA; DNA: TGTGCCAGCAACGACGCTAGCGGCACAGATACGCAGTATTTT; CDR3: CASNDASGTDTQYF
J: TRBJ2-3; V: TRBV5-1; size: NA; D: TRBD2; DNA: TGCGCCAGCAGCTTGAGTCCAGCGGGGTTGATGGATACGCAGTATTTT; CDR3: CASSLSPAGLMDTQYF
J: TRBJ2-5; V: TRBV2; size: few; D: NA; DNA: TGTGCCAGCAGTGAACTAAGAGAGACCCAGTACTTC; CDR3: CASSELRETQYF
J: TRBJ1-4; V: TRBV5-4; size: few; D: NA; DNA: TGTGCCAGCAGTTCGGGCCGAGGGAGTGAAAAACTGTTTTTT; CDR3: CASSSGRGSEKLFF
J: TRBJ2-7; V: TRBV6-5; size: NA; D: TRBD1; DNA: TGTGCCAGCAGACCCGGACAGGGGTGGGACGAGCAGTACTTC; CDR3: CASRPGQGWDEQYF
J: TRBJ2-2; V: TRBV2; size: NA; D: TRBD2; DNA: TGTGCCAGCAGGCTAGCGGGGGAAACCGGGGAGCTGTTTTTT; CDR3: CASRLAGETGELFF
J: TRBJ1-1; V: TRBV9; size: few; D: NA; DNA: TGTGCCAGCAGCGCCGGACAGACGAGCACTGAAGCTTTCTTT; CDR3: CASSAGQTSTEAFF
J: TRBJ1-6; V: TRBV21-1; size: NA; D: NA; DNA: TGTGCCAGCAGCAAAGCGCGGAGCAGGGGGGTGTATAATTCACCCCTCCACTTT; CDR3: CASSKARSRGVYNSPLHF
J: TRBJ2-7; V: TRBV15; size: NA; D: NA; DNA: TGTGCCACCAGCAGAGGGCGGGGAGCGGGTAGCTCCTACGAGCAGTACTTC; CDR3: CATSRGRGAGSSYEQYF
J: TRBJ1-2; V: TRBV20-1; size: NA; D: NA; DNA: TGCAGTGCTAGAGTGCGCGATGGCTACACCTTC; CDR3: CSARVRDGYTF
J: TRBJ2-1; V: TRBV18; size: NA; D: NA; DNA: TGTGCCAGCTCACCGGCGGGATACAATGAGCAGTTCTTC; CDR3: CASSPAGYNEQFF
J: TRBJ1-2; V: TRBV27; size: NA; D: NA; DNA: TGTGCCAGCAGTTTATCCTCCAACTATGGCTACACCTTC; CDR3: CASSLSSNYGYTF
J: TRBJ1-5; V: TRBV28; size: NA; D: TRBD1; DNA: TGTGCCAGCAGCCCAGGGGGCTATAGCAATCAGCCCCAGCATTTT; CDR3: CASSPGGYSNQPQHF
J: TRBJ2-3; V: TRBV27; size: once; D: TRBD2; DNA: TGTGCCAGCAGTTTCAGCGGGGGGTTGGTAGATACGCAGTATTTT; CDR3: CASSFSGGLVDTQYF
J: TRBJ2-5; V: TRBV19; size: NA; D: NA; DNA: TGTGCCAGTAGTACGACTGATCTGCAGACCCAGTACTTC; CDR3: CASSTTDLQTQYF
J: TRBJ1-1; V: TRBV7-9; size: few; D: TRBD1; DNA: TGTGCCAGCAGCACGGGACAGGGAATTTGGGTGAATGCTTTCTTT; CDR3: CASSTGQGIWVNAFF
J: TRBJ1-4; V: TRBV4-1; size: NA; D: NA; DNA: TGCGCCAGCAGCCAAGACTGGGAAGGGAGGCTGTTTTTT; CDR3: CASSQDWEGRLFF
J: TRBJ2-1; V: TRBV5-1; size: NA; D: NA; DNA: TGCGCCAGCAGCTTGGCCCCATTGTACAATGAGCAGTTCTTC; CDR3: CASSLAPLYNEQFF
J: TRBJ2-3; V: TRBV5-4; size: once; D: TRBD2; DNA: TGTGCCAGCTCTCTTCGGGTGGTAGCGGGGACAGATACGCAGTATTTT; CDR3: CASSLRVVAGTDTQYF
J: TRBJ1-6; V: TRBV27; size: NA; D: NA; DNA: TGTGCCAGCAGTTTACAGAGGAATTCACCCCTCCACTTT; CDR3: CASSLQRNSPLHF
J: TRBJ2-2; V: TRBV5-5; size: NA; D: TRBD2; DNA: TGTGCCAGCAGCTCTGGACTAGCGCCCGGGGAGCTGTTTTTT; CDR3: CASSSGLAPGELFF
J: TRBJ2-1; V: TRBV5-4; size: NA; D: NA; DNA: TGTGCCAGCAGCTTGGAGCTAGCGAGCTCCTACAATGAGCAGTTCTTC; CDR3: CASSLELASSYNEQFF
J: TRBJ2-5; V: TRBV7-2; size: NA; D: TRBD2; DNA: TGTGCCAGCAGCTTAGCGGAGCTAGCGGGGGGGCGACGAAAGACCCAGTACTTC; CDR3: CASSLAELAGGRRKTQYF
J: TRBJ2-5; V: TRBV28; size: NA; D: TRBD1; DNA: TGTGCCAGCAGTTTTGTGCAGGGGGCGTGGGAGACCCAGTACTTC; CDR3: CASSFVQGAWETQYF
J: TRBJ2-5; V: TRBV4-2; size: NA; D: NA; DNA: TGTGCCAGCAGCCCTGACAGGCTTTCCTGGAAGACCCAGTACTTC; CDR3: CASSPDRLSWKTQYF
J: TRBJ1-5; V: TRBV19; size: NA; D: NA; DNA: TGTGCCAGTAGCAGACGGACTGCGGATCAGCCCCAGCATTTT; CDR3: CASSRRTADQPQHF
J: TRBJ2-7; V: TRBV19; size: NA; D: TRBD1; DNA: TGTGCCAGTAGTATCGAGGACAGGTTCCCCTACGAGCAGTACTTC; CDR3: CASSIEDRFPYEQYF
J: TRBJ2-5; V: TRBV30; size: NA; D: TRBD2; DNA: TGTGCCTGGAGTGTTCCAACCACACGGGGGGGCCTATGGGAGACCCAGTACTTC; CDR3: CAWSVPTTRGGLWETQYF
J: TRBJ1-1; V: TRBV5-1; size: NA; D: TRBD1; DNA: TGCGCCAGCGGAGGGGGACAGGCGAACACTGAAGCTTTCTTT; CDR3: CASGGGQANTEAFF
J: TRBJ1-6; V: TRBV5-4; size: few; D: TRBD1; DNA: TGTGCCAGCAGCTTGGACAGGGGGTATAATTCACCCCTCCACTTT; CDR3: CASSLDRGYNSPLHF
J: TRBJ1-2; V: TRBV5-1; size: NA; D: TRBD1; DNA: TGCGCCAGCAGCGCGACAGGGGGCTATGGCTACACCTTC; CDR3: CASSATGGYGYTF
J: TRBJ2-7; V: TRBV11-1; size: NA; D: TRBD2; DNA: TGTGCCAGCAGCCACGGGACTAGCGGGGGGTCCGTCGCCTACGAGCAGTACTTC; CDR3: CASSHGTSGGSVAYEQYF
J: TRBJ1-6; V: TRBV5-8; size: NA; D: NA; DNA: TGTGCCAGCAACCAAATTCTCCCGGGAGATTCACCCCTCCACTTT; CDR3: CASNQILPGDSPLHF
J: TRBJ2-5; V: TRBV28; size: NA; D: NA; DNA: TGTGCCAGCAGTCCCACAACGGAGACCCAGTACTTC; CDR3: CASSPTTETQYF
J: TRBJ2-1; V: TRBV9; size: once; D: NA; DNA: TGTGCCAGCAGCGTATTGCAGGGTTTTGGCAATGAGCAGTTCTTC; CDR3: CASSVLQGFGNEQFF
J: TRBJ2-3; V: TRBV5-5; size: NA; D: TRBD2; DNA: TGTGCCAGCAGCTTGGGGGGACTAGCTGGAGATACGCAGTATTTT; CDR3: CASSLGGLAGDTQYF
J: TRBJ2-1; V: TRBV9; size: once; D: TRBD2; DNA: TGTGCCAGCAGCGTAATCTCTAGCGGGGGCAATGAGCAGTTCTTC; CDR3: CASSVISSGGNEQFF
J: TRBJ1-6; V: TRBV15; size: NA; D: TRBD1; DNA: TGTGCCACCAGCAGAGACGGGGACAGATTTTCACCCCTCCACTTT; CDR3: CATSRDGDRFSPLHF
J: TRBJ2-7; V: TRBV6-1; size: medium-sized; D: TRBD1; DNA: TGTGCCAGCAGAGAAAGCTTAGGACAGGGATACTACGAGCAGTACTTC; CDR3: CASRESLGQGYYEQYF
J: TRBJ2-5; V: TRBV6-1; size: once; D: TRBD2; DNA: TGTGCCAGCAGTGAAGGCGTTAGCGGGGGCTACGGGGAGACCCAGTACTTC; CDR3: CASSEGVSGGYGETQYF
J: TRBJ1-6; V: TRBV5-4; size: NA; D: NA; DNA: TGTGCCAGCAGACAGGATAATTCACCCCTCCACTTT; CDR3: CASRQDNSPLHF
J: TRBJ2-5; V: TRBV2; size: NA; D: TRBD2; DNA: TGTGCCAGCAGTCTTCGGGGGGAAGAGACCCAGTACTTC; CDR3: CASSLRGEETQYF
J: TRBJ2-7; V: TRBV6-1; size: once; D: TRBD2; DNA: TGTGCCAGCAGTGAAGCTTCTCCTAGCGGGGGGTACGAGCAGTACTTC; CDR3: CASSEASPSGGYEQYF
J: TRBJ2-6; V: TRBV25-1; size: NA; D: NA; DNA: TGTGCCAGCACTCAACCAGGTGGGGCCAACGTCCTGACTTTC; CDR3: CASTQPGGANVLTF
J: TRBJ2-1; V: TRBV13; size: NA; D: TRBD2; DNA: TGTGCCAGCAGCTCCCTGGGCGTTAGCGGGGGGGCCTCCTACAATGAGCAGTTCTTC; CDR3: CASSSLGVSGGASYNEQFF
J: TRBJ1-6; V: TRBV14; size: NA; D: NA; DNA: TGTGCCAGCAGCCATCCCAGGGGACGGTCACCCCTCCACTTT; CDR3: CASSHPRGRSPLHF
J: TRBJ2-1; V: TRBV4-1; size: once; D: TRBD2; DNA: TGCGCCAGCAGCCATCCGGGACTAGCGAATGAGCAGTTCTTC; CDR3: CASSHPGLANEQFF
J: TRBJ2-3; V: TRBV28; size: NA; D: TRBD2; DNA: TGTGCCAGCAAACTAGCGGGGAATTCAGATACGCAGTATTTT; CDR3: CASKLAGNSDTQYF
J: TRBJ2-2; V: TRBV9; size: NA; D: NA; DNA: TGTGCCAGCAGCGTAGATCCGGGCGGGACGATTAACACCGGGGAGCTGTTTTTT; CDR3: CASSVDPGGTINTGELFF
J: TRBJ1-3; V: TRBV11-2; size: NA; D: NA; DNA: TGTGCCAGCAGCTTACATTTTTCGGAGAACACCATATATTTT; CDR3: CASSLHFSENTIYF